This paragraph covers one T cell receptor beta chain sequence. V lost 6 bases, J lost 4 bases, and 9 bases stayed unmatched. The germline gives CDR1 MNHNS, CDR2 SASEGT. CDR3 length: 15 residues. These data originate in a study of breast tumors, draining lymph nodes, adjacent tissues. In TCRdb, the multiplex PCR reads were re-called with MiXCR into one record per CDR3 protein. The sample shows about 60,000 distinct CDR3 sequences, less than 60% of them seen only once. This receptor was identified in a female donor with breast cancer. Some clones in this sample may be carry-over from other donors' samples. What was sequenced was breast tumor tissue. The chain recombines TRBV6-1 with TRBJ1-5; the match to TRBD1 covers 7 bases. Written as DNA, the CDR3 is TGTGCCAGCAGGGATTACGACAGGGAAAATCAGCCCCAGCATTTT. Translation gives CASRDYDRENQPQHF.